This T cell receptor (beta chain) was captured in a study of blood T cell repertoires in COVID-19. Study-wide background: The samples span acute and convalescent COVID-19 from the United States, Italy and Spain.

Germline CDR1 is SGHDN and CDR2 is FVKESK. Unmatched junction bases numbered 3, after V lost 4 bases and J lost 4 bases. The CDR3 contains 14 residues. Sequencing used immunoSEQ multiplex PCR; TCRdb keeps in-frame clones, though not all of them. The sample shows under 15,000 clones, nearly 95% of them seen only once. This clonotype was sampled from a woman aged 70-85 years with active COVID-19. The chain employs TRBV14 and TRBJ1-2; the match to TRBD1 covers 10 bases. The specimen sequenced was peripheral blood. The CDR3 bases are TGTGCCAGCAGCCTGGACAGGGGGATCTATGGCTACACCTTC. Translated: CASSLDRGIYGYTF.